This is a list of T cell receptor beta chains from one sample in a study of cytomegalovirus exposure and HLA in healthy donors. Repertoires were generated with immunoSEQ multiplex PCR, while TCRdb's copy carries only in-frame clones and drops some. Of approximately 150,000 clones listed, about three quarters were seen once; the top ten hold 4% to 5%. Input material: PBMCs. The receptors shown here come from a man aged 18 to 29 in good health and CMV-seropositive. Each CDR3 is given with its conserved first and last residue. A D gene is named only where the DNA matches it firmly. Expanded clones are given a class, and other clones once, few, many or no size at all.

size,D,J,V,DNA,CDR3
few,-,TRBJ1-5,TRBV7-8,TGTGCCAGCAGCCTTTTACGGGACAATCAGCCCCAGCATTTT,CASSLLRDNQPQHF
-,-,TRBJ1-1,TRBV11-3,TGTGCCAGCAGCCCAGATAGCGCTGAAGCTTTCTTT,CASSPDSAEAFF
-,-,TRBJ1-1,TRBV9,TGTGCCAGCAGCCCACCCTCGGGCACTGAAGCTTTCTTT,CASSPPSGTEAFF
-,TRBD1,TRBJ1-1,TRBV9,TGTGCCAGCAGCGCCAACTCGGGACAGGGGACTGAAGCTTTCTTT,CASSANSGQGTEAFF
-,TRBD1,TRBJ1-2,TRBV2,TGTGCCAGCAGTGGAAGATCCGGGACAGGAGATGGCTACACCTTC,CASSGRSGTGDGYTF
-,TRBD2,TRBJ2-1,TRBV5-1,TGCGCCAGCAGCCTAAGGCCTAGCGGGACCTACAATGAGCAGTTCTTC,CASSLRPSGTYNEQFF
-,-,TRBJ2-3,TRBV9,TGTGCCAGCAGCGTGGACGGGATGGCCACAGATACGCAGTATTTT,CASSVDGMATDTQYF
-,TRBD1,TRBJ1-2,TRBV19,TGTGCCAGTAGTGTGTTGGGACAGGCCAACTATGGCTACACCTTC,CASSVLGQANYGYTF
-,-,TRBJ2-2,TRBV6-1,TGTGCCAGCAGTGAAGGGGGCCTTGCCCCCGGGGAGCTGTTTTTT,CASSEGGLAPGELFF
-,-,TRBJ1-4,TRBV6-1,TGTGCCAGCACCGACGGGGGTAAAAAACTGTTTTTT,CASTDGGKKLFF
-,TRBD1,TRBJ1-2,TRBV6-5,TGTGCCAGCAGACTACAACTGACAGGGGAATATGGCTACACCTTC,CASRLQLTGEYGYTF
once,-,TRBJ1-5,TRBV11-2,TGTGCCAGCAGCTTGGACTGGCTGAGAAATCAGCCCCAGCATTTT,CASSLDWLRNQPQHF
-,-,TRBJ1-2,TRBV29-1,TGCAGCGTCTTACCGGGAGATAACTATGGCTACACCTTC,CSVLPGDNYGYTF
-,TRBD1,TRBJ1-1,TRBV19,TGTGCCAGTAGTCTGCCAGGGGGGACAGGGGGCACTGAAGCTTTCTTT,CASSLPGGTGGTEAFF
few,TRBD1,TRBJ1-1,TRBV2,TGTGCCAGCAGTGAAGGCAGGGGGGTGGGAAAAACTGAAGCTTTCTTT,CASSEGRGVGKTEAFF
few,TRBD1,TRBJ1-5,TRBV19,TGTGCCAGTAGTACCACAGGGGGGCCAAATAGCAATCAGCCCCAGCATTTT,CASSTTGGPNSNQPQHF
-,-,TRBJ2-1,TRBV7-9,TGTGCCAGCAGCTTAGCTCGGGGAGTTGGCAATGAGCAGTTCTTC,CASSLARGVGNEQFF
few,TRBD2,TRBJ2-2,TRBV7-8,TGTGCCAGCAGCTCTAGCGGGGTCGGAACCGGGGAGCTGTTTTTT,CASSSSGVGTGELFF
-,-,TRBJ1-5,TRBV6-1,TGTGCCACTGACCCGGACAGAAACAATCAGCCCCAGCATTTT,CATDPDRNNQPQHF
-,TRBD1,TRBJ2-2,TRBV30,TGTGCCTGGAGTGGTGGGACAGCTACTAAACCCACCGGGGAGCTGTTTTTT,CAWSGGTATKPTGELFF
-,-,TRBJ1-2,TRBV14,TGTGCCAGCAGCCAAGATAGGTGGACTTTGGAACTATCCCAGATCTATGGCTACACCTTC,CASSQDRWTLELSQIYGYTF
-,TRBD1,TRBJ1-1,TRBV28,TGTGCCAGCAACGGCGCCGGGGACAGGGTTACTGAAGCTTTCTTT,CASNGAGDRVTEAFF
-,-,TRBJ1-1,TRBV2,TGTGCCAGTGGGGGCGGCACTGAAGCTTTCTTT,CASGGGTEAFF
-,-,TRBJ2-5,TRBV7-2,TGTGCCAGCAGCAACTCTAGGGCAGGGCAGTACTTC,CASSNSRAGQYF
few,TRBD1,TRBJ2-2,TRBV29-1,TGCAGCGTTCGACAGGGACCTACGAACACCGGGGAGCTGTTTTTT,CSVRQGPTNTGELFF
-,TRBD2,TRBJ2-1,TRBV28,TGTGCCAGCAGGGATCAAGCGGGGGGCGGGTCCTATGAGCAGTTCTTC,CASRDQAGGGSYEQFF
-,-,TRBJ1-5,TRBV4-2,TGTGCCAGCAGCCAAGAGTCTCTTGGCAATCAGCCCCAGCATTTT,CASSQESLGNQPQHF
-,-,TRBJ1-2,TRBV7-9,TGTGCCAGCAGCTTAGAGGGCGGCCACGGGGATGGCTACACCTTC,CASSLEGGHGDGYTF